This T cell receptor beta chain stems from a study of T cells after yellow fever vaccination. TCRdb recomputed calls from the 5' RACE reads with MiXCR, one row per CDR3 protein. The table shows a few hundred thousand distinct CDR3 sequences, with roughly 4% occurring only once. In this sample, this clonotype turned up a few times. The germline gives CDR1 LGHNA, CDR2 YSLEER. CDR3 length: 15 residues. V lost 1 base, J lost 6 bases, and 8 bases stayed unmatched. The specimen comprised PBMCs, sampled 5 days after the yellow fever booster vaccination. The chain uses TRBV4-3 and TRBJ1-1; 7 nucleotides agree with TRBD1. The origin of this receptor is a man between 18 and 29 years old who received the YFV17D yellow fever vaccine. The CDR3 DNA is TGCGCCAGCAGCCAAGCCCTTGACAGGGTCTCTGAAGCTTTCTTT. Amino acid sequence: CASSQALDRVSEAFF.